A single T cell receptor (beta chain) is shown here with its context. Trimming stripped 5 bases from V and 7 bases from J, with 14 bases between. The CDR3 has 13 amino acids. Germline CDR1 is MNHEY and CDR2 is SMNVEV (reference sequence). The sample originates from a study of blood T cell repertoires in COVID-19. Method: immunoSEQ multiplex PCR; TCRdb's copy keeps in-frame clones and lacks some. The table has 140,000 to 150,000 clones, around 84% seen once. This clonotype was sampled from a man between 25 and 39 years old with COVID-19, enrolled during active disease. The material sequenced was peripheral blood. The V and J genes are TRBV27 and TRBJ1-1; a possible D gene is TRBD1 (6 bases). CDR3 amino acids: CASSKIQGDEAFF. CDR3 in DNA: TGTGCCAGCAGTAAGATACAGGGAGATGAAGCTTTCTTT.